These 25 T cell receptor beta chains were sequenced from one sample in a study of T cells in Graves' hyperthyroidism and ophthalmopathy. There were TCR beta CDR3 regions amplified from RNA transcripts. First-round RT-PCR with HTBI primers amplified the TCR CDR3 region. MiXCR, applied by TCRdb to the multiplex PCR reads, yields one record per CDR3 protein. This sample yields about 560,000 distinct CDR3 sequences, of which around 15% are seen a single time; around a sixth belongs to the top ten. The sample taken for sequencing was blood. These receptors were taken from a woman aged 18-30 years with Graves' hyperthyroidism.

This clonotype was counted between two and nine times. V is TRBV3-1 and J is TRBJ2-2; the D gene is possibly TRBD1 (5 bases). The germline gives CDR1 LGHDT, CDR2 YNNKEL (reference sequence). The V gene lost 7 bases and the J gene lost 3 bases, with 12 bases spanning the gap. This CDR3 is built from 14 residues. CDR3 nucleotide sequence: TGTGCCAGCAATTGGGGCCGGGACACCGGGGAGCTGTTTTTT. Encoded protein: CASNWGRDTGELFF.

V gene TRBV20-1 combines with J gene TRBJ1-1, with 10 bases identical to TRBD1. The V segment lost 3 bases and the J segment 5 bases; nucleotides outside the gene matches: 6. This CDR3 spans 14 amino acids. CDR1 and CDR2 (germline): DFQATT, SNEGSKA (reference sequence). The DNA of the CDR3 is TGCAGTGCTAGGGGGGGGACAGGGGAAACTGAAGCTTTCTTT. It is translated as CSARGGTGETEAFF.

J is TRBJ2-3 and V is TRBV9; the D gene is possibly TRBD2 (6 bases). CDR3 size: 12 residues. Germline V gene lookup returns CDR1 SGDLS and CDR2 YYNGEE. Trimming removed 0 bases from V and 8 bases from J, with 7 bases in between. CDR3 nucleotide sequence: TGTGCCAGCAGCGTAGAGGAGGGTACGCAGTATTTT. Its protein is CASSVEEGTQYF.

This clonotype was seen a handful of times. The rearrangement joins TRBV10-3 to TRBJ2-7, with D perhaps TRBD1 or TRBD2 (5 bases each). Germline CDR1 is ENHRY and CDR2 is SYGVKD. V was clipped by 4 bases and J by 0 bases, with 10 bases between them. This CDR3 comprises 14 residues. For the CDR3, the DNA is TGTGCCATCAGTGCGGGGACCCCCTCCTACGAGCAGTACTTC. Translating it yields CAISAGTPSYEQYF.

Turning to this clonotype: A much larger clone lies one base from this, so it may be a read error. The genes are TRBV20-1 and TRBJ2-1; the D is unclear. Germline V gene sequence: CDR1 DFQATT, CDR2 SNEGSKA (reference sequence). The CDR3 totals 14 residues. CDR3 sequence (DNA): TGCAGTGCCAAGGCGGCGAACAAGTACAATGAGCATTTCTTC. Translating gives CSAKAANKYNEHFF.

V usage is TRBV4-1 and J usage is TRBJ2-5; no firm D call. CDR3 length equals 17 residues. V shed 0 bases and J shed 1 base, with 15 bases lying between them. Germline assignment: CDR1 MGHRA and CDR2 YSYEKL. The CDR3 sequence: CASSQDPGRRPQETQYF. CDR3 DNA: TGCGCCAGCAGCCAAGACCCCGGTCGCAGGCCCCAAGAGACCCAGTACTTC.

At least ten counts were recorded for this clonotype. The rearrangement uses TRBV30 and TRBJ1-1; D remains unclear. This CDR3 is built from 14 residues. V lost 0 bases and J 0 bases, leaving 8 bases between the germline ends. Germline CDR1 reads GTSNPN; CDR2 reads SVGIG (reference sequence). CDR3 loop: CAWSVSLMNTEAFF. The CDR3 DNA reads as TGTGCCTGGAGTGTAAGTCTCATGAACACTGAAGCTTTCTTT.

V is TRBV7-8 and J is TRBJ2-5; TRBD2 agrees at 12 bases. The CDR3 is made up of 20 amino acids. In germline, CDR1 is SGHVS, CDR2 FQNEAQ. V dropped 0 bases and J dropped 2; count of bases not matched to a gene: 13. CDR3 protein: CASSLALNARTSGAQETQYF. The CDR3 nucleotides read TGTGCCAGCAGCTTAGCGCTAAATGCTCGGACTAGCGGGGCACAAGAGACCCAGTACTTC.

The chain is built from TRBV12-3 or TRBV12-4 and TRBJ2-5; 11 nucleotides line up with TRBD2. This CDR3 has 18 amino acids. V was clipped by 5 bases and J by 1 base; unmatched bases: 12. This CDR3 reads CASSLRLAGTRVQETQYF. The CDR3 DNA follows: TGTGCCAGCAGTCTCCGACTAGCGGGGACCCGAGTCCAAGAGACCCAGTACTTC.

This clonotype appeared many times. This chain connects TRBV15 to TRBJ1-2; TRBD1 might be the D (5 bases). Germline V gene lookup returns CDR1 LNHNV and CDR2 YYDKDF (reference sequence). Trimming removed 5 bases from V and 0 bases from J, with 13 bases in between. The CDR3 totals 15 residues. CDR3 DNA: TGTGCCACCAGCTTTCTGAAGACAGCTAACTATGGCTACACCTTC. It specifies CATSFLKTANYGYTF.

This clonotype was observed many times. The chain employs TRBV2 and TRBJ2-7, with TRBD2 identical over 7 bases. CDR3 size: 15 residues. Germline CDR1 SNHLY, CDR2 FYNNEI. V lost 1 base and J lost 2; bases outside the gene matches: 5. The CDR3 reads CASSEGGGSPYEQYF. The CDR3 DNA reads as TGTGCCAGCAGTGAAGGTGGCGGGAGCCCCTACGAGCAGTACTTC.

There are a few counts of this clonotype. The genes are TRBV12-3 or TRBV12-4 and TRBJ1-4; D is unclear. The CDR3 spans 15 residues. V was clipped by 6 bases and J by 1 base, with 12 bases between them. The CDR3 DNA is TGTGCCAGCAGGATGGGCCAGCTAACTAATGAAAAACTGTTTTTT. Translation gives CASRMGQLTNEKLFF.

This clonotype has at least ten counts. The V gene is TRBV12-3 or TRBV12-4, the J gene TRBJ1-2, with TRBD1 matching over 11 bases. This CDR3 is built from 17 residues. V lost 2 bases, J lost 4 bases, and 9 bases stayed unmatched. CDR3 bases: TGTGCCAGCAGTTTACGGGACAGGGGGAGCTTCCCCTATGGCTACACCTTC. Its protein is CASSLRDRGSFPYGYTF.

There are many counts of this clonotype. The chain has TRBV20-1 and TRBJ2-3; TRBD2 aligns across 13 bases. V shed 3 bases, J shed 1 base, and the junction held 7 bases outside the gene matches. Germline V gives CDR1 DFQATT, CDR2 SNEGSKA (reference sequence). The CDR3 covers 17 residues. The CDR3 region is CSARPGTSGIGTDTQYF. The CDR3 region has the DNA TGCAGTGCTAGGCCCGGGACTAGCGGGATCGGCACAGATACGCAGTATTTT.

This clonotype was recorded at least ten times. The CDR3 DNA is TGTGCCAGCAGCTTACGGTACCTAGCGGGGAAAAGCTCCTACAATGAGCAGTTCTTC. It yields the protein CASSLRYLAGKSSYNEQFF. V usage is TRBV7-8 and J usage is TRBJ2-1; 9 bases fit TRBD2. The CDR3 covers 19 residues. The germline V gene has CDR1 SGHVS and CDR2 FQNEAQ. V gave up 2 bases and J gave up 0 bases; unmatched junction bases: 11.

Remarks on this clonotype: Possible read error: a much larger clone is one base away. This likely comes from a read error, as the CDR3 has no conserved phenylalanine or tryptophan at its end. The V gene is TRBV24-1, the J gene TRBJ2-1, with D possibly being TRBD2 (6 bases). V was pared by 4 bases and J by 3 bases, with 6 bases between. CDR1 and CDR2 (germline): KGHDR, SFDVKD. CDR3 length equals 13 residues. CDR3 sequence reads: CATSEGGYNEQFS. CDR3 nucleotides: TGTGCCACCAGTGAGGGGGGCTACAATGAGCAGTTCTCC.

A few counts support this clonotype. The chain carries TRBV5-1 and TRBJ2-3; TRBD2 agrees at 12 bases. The V gene end was trimmed by 1 base and the J gene end by 7 bases; junction bases not matched to a gene: 4. The germline gives CDR1 SGHRS, CDR2 YFSETQ. The CDR3 extends over 15 amino acids. CDR3 nucleotide sequence: TGCGCCAGCAGCTTGTCTAGCGGGGGGGAGTATACGCAGTATTTT. It yields the protein CASSLSSGGEYTQYF.

This clonotype was detected many times. J is TRBJ2-7 and V is TRBV28, with 10 bases aligning to TRBD1. The CDR3 is made up of 15 amino acids. Per the germline V gene, CDR1 is MDHEN and CDR2 is SYDVKM. The ends lost 5 bases at V and 3 bases at J; junction bases unmatched: 7. CDR3 bases: TGTGCCAGCAGTGGATCCGGGACAGGGGACTACGAGCAGTACTTC. Encoded protein: CASSGSGTGDYEQYF.

This clonotype was seen only a few times. The chain employs TRBV7-3 and TRBJ2-1, with 10 bases fitting TRBD2. Germline V CDR1 and CDR2: SGHTA, FQGTGA. The CDR3 loop spans 15 amino acids. With 8 bases clipped from V and 3 bases from J, the junction kept 7 bases outside the gene matches. CDR3 protein: CASGRAGGYYNEQFF. The DNA of the CDR3 is TGTGCCAGCGGCCGAGCGGGGGGGTACTACAATGAGCAGTTCTTC.

This clonotype came up many times. The chain couples TRBV2 to TRBJ2-7; 12 bases are a match to TRBD2. V lost 6 bases and J lost 1; bases outside the gene matches: 19. Germline loops: CDR1 SNHLY, CDR2 FYNNEI. The CDR3 is 20 amino acids. For the CDR3, the DNA is TGTGCCAGCAGCGCGGTGACAGGGTGGGGACTAGCGGGTCGATCCTACGAGCAGTACTTC. Its translation is CASSAVTGWGLAGRSYEQYF.

This chain uses TRBV6-1 with TRBJ2-7; 7 bases map to TRBD1. The CDR3 is made up of 14 amino acids. Looked up from germline, CDR1 is MNHNS and CDR2 is SASEGT. Losses at the gene ends were 5 bases for V and 0 bases for J; bases not matched to a gene: 4. The DNA for the CDR3 is TGTGCCAGCAGTAGACAGGGCGACTCCTACGAGCAGTACTTC. Translated: CASSRQGDSYEQYF.

In this sample, this clonotype turned up many times. CDR3 residues: CASEAGGLAETQYF. The CDR3 DNA sequence: TGTGCCAGCGAAGCGGGAGGGCTGGCAGAGACCCAGTACTTC. This rearrangement joins TRBV28 to TRBJ2-5; the match to TRBD2 covers 10 bases. CDR1 MDHEN and CDR2 SYDVKM come from the germline V gene. This CDR3 has 14 amino acids. Trimming took 8 bases from V and 4 from J; bases not matched to a gene: 7.

This clonotype was detected a few times. The rearrangement joins TRBV18 to TRBJ1-6; no definite D call. The CDR3 covers 14 residues. The ends were cut back, 6 bases at V and 7 bases at J, with 13 bases in the middle. Germline CDR1 is KGHSH and CDR2 is LQKENI. CDR3 in amino acids: CASSQKISNSPLHF. In DNA, the CDR3 is TGTGCCAGCTCGCAGAAAATATCCAATTCACCCCTCCACTTT.

The chain has TRBV30 and TRBJ2-2; possibly TRBD1 for D (5 bases). This CDR3 region has 16 residues. Germline-derived CDR1 and CDR2 are GTSNPN and SVGIG (reference sequence). With 0 bases removed from V and 2 bases from J, the gap between germline ends came to 13 bases. The CDR3 DNA sequence: TGTGCCTGGAGTGTACTGACAGCTTTCAACACCGGGGAGCTGTTTTTT. Protein sequence: CAWSVLTAFNTGELFF. Full variable domain (rest looked up from reference TRBV30 and TRBJ2-2): SQTIHQWPATLVQPVGSPLSLECTVEGTSNPNLYWYRQAAGRGLQLLFYSVGIGQISSEVPQNLSASRPQDRQFILSSKKLLLSDSGFYLCAWSVLTAFNTGELFFGEGSRLTVL.

This sequence joins TRBV5-1 and TRBJ2-6, with 9 bases matching TRBD1. The J segment lost 2 bases and the V segment lost 4 bases, leaving 7 bases of the junction unmatched. The CDR3 runs to 17 residues. Germline V gives CDR1 SGHRS, CDR2 YFSETQ. The CDR3 DNA is TGCGCCAGCAGCCACGGACAGGGGCTTCCTGGGGCCAACGTCCTGACTTTC. It yields the protein CASSHGQGLPGANVLTF.